This is a list of T cell receptor beta chains from one sample in a study of blood T cell repertoires in COVID-19. Assay used: immunoSEQ multiplex PCR; TCRdb lists only in-frame clones, some missing. The sample lists around 300,000 clones, approximately 83% occurring once. Source material: peripheral blood. The source of these receptors is a woman in her seventies with acute or convalescent COVID-19. Each CDR3 is given with its conserved first and last residue. Fields, in order: J gene, clone size, D gene, V gene, CDR3 protein, CDR3 DNA. The D gene is left open where the match is weak. Size is stated for part of the rows, as once, few or many counts, or as a class when the clone is expanded.

J gene: TRBJ1-2; clone size: few; D gene: TRBD1; V gene: TRBV19; CDR3 protein: CASSMGQGLGYTF; CDR3 DNA: TGTGCCAGTAGTATGGGACAGGGGTTGGGCTACACCTTC
J gene: TRBJ1-2; clone size: -; D gene: TRBD1; V gene: TRBV30; CDR3 protein: CAFSGQETYGYTF; CDR3 DNA: TGTGCCTTTTCGGGACAGGAAACTTATGGCTACACCTTC
J gene: TRBJ1-2; clone size: -; D gene: TRBD1; V gene: TRBV14; CDR3 protein: CASSQWDRGHGYTF; CDR3 DNA: TGTGCCAGCAGCCAATGGGACAGGGGGCATGGCTACACCTTC
J gene: TRBJ2-6; clone size: -; D gene: -; V gene: TRBV4-1; CDR3 protein: CASSQPGFGANVLTF; CDR3 DNA: TGCGCCAGCAGCCAACCAGGGTTTGGGGCCAACGTCCTGACTTTC
J gene: TRBJ1-6; clone size: -; D gene: -; V gene: TRBV5-1; CDR3 protein: CASSLSGNSYNSPLHF; CDR3 DNA: TGCGCCAGCAGCTTGTCAGGGAACTCCTATAATTCACCCCTCCACTTT
J gene: TRBJ1-5; clone size: -; D gene: -; V gene: TRBV18; CDR3 protein: CASSPFPSGEGGQPQHF; CDR3 DNA: TGTGCCAGCTCACCATTTCCGTCCGGGGAAGGTGGGCAGCCCCAGCATTTT
J gene: TRBJ1-1; clone size: -; D gene: -; V gene: TRBV14; CDR3 protein: CASSRGRGFLNTEAFF; CDR3 DNA: TGTGCCAGCAGTCGGGGCAGGGGTTTCTTGAACACTGAAGCTTTCTTT
J gene: TRBJ2-1; clone size: -; D gene: TRBD1; V gene: TRBV10-1; CDR3 protein: CASSGRDRENEQFF; CDR3 DNA: TGCGCCAGCAGTGGCCGTGACAGGGAAAATGAGCAGTTCTTC
J gene: TRBJ1-3; clone size: -; D gene: TRBD1; V gene: TRBV4-1; CDR3 protein: CASSQDNRGLGNTIYF; CDR3 DNA: TGCGCCAGCAGCCAAGATAACAGGGGGCTGGGAAACACCATATATTTT
J gene: TRBJ1-5; clone size: -; D gene: -; V gene: TRBV6-6; CDR3 protein: CASSPLNTNSQPQHF; CDR3 DNA: TGTGCCAGCAGCCCCCTCAACACAAATTCTCAGCCCCAGCATTTT
J gene: TRBJ1-5; clone size: -; D gene: -; V gene: TRBV6-5; CDR3 protein: CASVPGANQPQHF; CDR3 DNA: TGTGCCAGCGTTCCAGGGGCGAATCAGCCCCAGCATTTT
J gene: TRBJ1-1; clone size: -; D gene: -; V gene: TRBV3-1/TRBV3-2; CDR3 protein: CASSQAGKAFF; CDR3 DNA: TGTGCCAGCAGCCAAGCGGGGAAAGCTTTCTTT
J gene: TRBJ1-3; clone size: -; D gene: TRBD1; V gene: TRBV6-5; CDR3 protein: CASSYGTDVNTIYF; CDR3 DNA: TGTGCCAGCAGTTACGGGACAGATGTGAACACCATATATTTT
J gene: TRBJ1-2; clone size: -; D gene: TRBD1; V gene: TRBV11-2; CDR3 protein: CASSGQGVGSYGYTF; CDR3 DNA: TGTGCCAGCAGCGGGCAGGGGGTAGGGAGTTATGGCTACACCTTC
J gene: TRBJ1-4; clone size: -; D gene: -; V gene: TRBV23-1; CDR3 protein: CASSQSGEEFCEKLFF; CDR3 DNA: TGCGCCAGCAGTCAATCGGGGGAGGAGTTTTGTGAAAAACTGTTTTTT
J gene: TRBJ2-7; clone size: -; D gene: TRBD1; V gene: TRBV13; CDR3 protein: CASSLRSAPGQGDYEQYF; CDR3 DNA: TGTGCCAGCAGCCTCCGATCCGCTCCGGGACAGGGAGATTACGAGCAGTACTTC
J gene: TRBJ2-7; clone size: -; D gene: TRBD2; V gene: TRBV11-3; CDR3 protein: CASSLGSRGGYEQYF; CDR3 DNA: TGTGCCAGCAGCTTAGGATCTCGGGGGGGCTACGAGCAGTACTTC
J gene: TRBJ1-1; clone size: -; D gene: -; V gene: TRBV27; CDR3 protein: CASSPGRGTEAFF; CDR3 DNA: TGTGCCAGCAGCCCGGGGCGGGGCACTGAAGCTTTCTTT
J gene: TRBJ1-2; clone size: once; D gene: -; V gene: TRBV5-1; CDR3 protein: CASSLEYRADYGYTF; CDR3 DNA: TGCGCCAGCAGCTTGGAATACAGGGCGGACTATGGCTACACCTTC
J gene: TRBJ2-2; clone size: -; D gene: -; V gene: TRBV27; CDR3 protein: CASSLSDITLGGELFF; CDR3 DNA: TGTGCCAGCAGTTTATCGGACATCACCCTGGGTGGGGAGCTGTTTTTT
J gene: TRBJ1-6; clone size: -; D gene: -; V gene: TRBV5-8; CDR3 protein: CASSLAAGAGSYNSPLHF; CDR3 DNA: TGTGCCAGCAGCTTGGCAGCAGGGGCCGGCTCCTATAATTCACCCCTCCACTTT
J gene: TRBJ2-6; clone size: -; D gene: -; V gene: TRBV3-1/TRBV3-2; CDR3 protein: CASSHVEAGANVLTF; CDR3 DNA: TGTGCCAGCAGCCACGTTGAGGCTGGGGCCAACGTCCTGACTTTC
J gene: TRBJ2-1; clone size: -; D gene: -; V gene: TRBV11-3; CDR3 protein: CASSLGDSPRAYNEQFF; CDR3 DNA: TGTGCCAGCAGCTTAGGGGACTCACCTCGAGCTTACAATGAGCAGTTCTTC
J gene: TRBJ1-6; clone size: -; D gene: -; V gene: TRBV4-2; CDR3 protein: CASSQEGRRGSPLHF; CDR3 DNA: TGTGCCAGCAGCCAAGAGGGACGGAGGGGTTCACCCCTCCACTTT
J gene: TRBJ2-3; clone size: -; D gene: TRBD2; V gene: TRBV3-1/TRBV3-2; CDR3 protein: CASSPLAGGGTQYF; CDR3 DNA: TGTGCCAGCAGCCCCCTAGCGGGGGGGGGTACGCAGTATTTT
J gene: TRBJ2-1; clone size: -; D gene: -; V gene: TRBV6-5; CDR3 protein: CASSYSRGDSQFF; CDR3 DNA: TGTGCCAGCAGTTACTCGAGAGGGGACTCTCAGTTCTTC
J gene: TRBJ2-7; clone size: once; D gene: TRBD1; V gene: TRBV6-5; CDR3 protein: CASSPGQVSSYEQYF; CDR3 DNA: TGTGCCAGCAGCCCAGGACAGGTGAGCTCCTACGAGCAGTACTTC
J gene: TRBJ2-7; clone size: -; D gene: TRBD2; V gene: TRBV2; CDR3 protein: CASSGVAGAYEQYF; CDR3 DNA: TGTGCCAGCAGTGGGGTAGCGGGGGCCTACGAGCAGTACTTC
J gene: TRBJ1-2; clone size: -; D gene: TRBD1; V gene: TRBV27; CDR3 protein: CASSFRQGVDGYTF; CDR3 DNA: TGTGCCAGCAGTTTTCGGCAGGGGGTGGATGGCTACACCTTC
J gene: TRBJ2-4; clone size: once; D gene: -; V gene: TRBV19; CDR3 protein: CASSPGHLGNIQYF; CDR3 DNA: TGTGCCAGTAGTCCTGGACACCTCGGAAACATTCAGTACTTC
J gene: TRBJ2-1; clone size: -; D gene: -; V gene: TRBV6-1; CDR3 protein: CASSEAPGGNEQFF; CDR3 DNA: TGTGCCAGCAGTGAAGCTCCAGGTGGAAATGAGCAGTTCTTC
J gene: TRBJ1-6; clone size: -; D gene: -; V gene: TRBV19; CDR3 protein: CASSAAVNSYNSPLHF; CDR3 DNA: TGTGCCAGTAGCGCCGCAGTAAACTCCTATAATTCACCCCTCCACTTT
J gene: TRBJ2-1; clone size: -; D gene: TRBD2; V gene: TRBV27; CDR3 protein: CASKAGASYNEQFF; CDR3 DNA: TGTGCCAGCAAAGCGGGGGCCTCCTACAATGAGCAGTTCTTC
J gene: TRBJ2-5; clone size: -; D gene: TRBD2; V gene: TRBV27; CDR3 protein: CASSPWTSQETQYF; CDR3 DNA: TGTGCCAGCAGTCCTTGGACTAGCCAAGAGACCCAGTACTTC
J gene: TRBJ1-4; clone size: -; D gene: -; V gene: TRBV27; CDR3 protein: CASSSQSDADRFNEKLFF; CDR3 DNA: TGTGCCAGCAGTTCTCAATCGGACGCGGACAGATTTAATGAAAAACTGTTTTTT
J gene: TRBJ2-2; clone size: -; D gene: TRBD1; V gene: TRBV29-1; CDR3 protein: CSARTGGVTGELFF; CDR3 DNA: TGCAGCGCACGGACAGGGGGTGTCACCGGGGAGCTGTTTTTT
J gene: TRBJ2-7; clone size: -; D gene: TRBD1; V gene: TRBV11-2; CDR3 protein: CASSLALGQGGEQYF; CDR3 DNA: TGTGCCAGCAGCTTAGCCCTAGGACAGGGTGGCGAGCAGTACTTC
J gene: TRBJ1-1; clone size: -; D gene: -; V gene: TRBV3-1/TRBV3-2; CDR3 protein: CASSQALGQSMNTEAFF; CDR3 DNA: TGTGCCAGCAGCCAGGCCCTCGGACAGTCGATGAACACTGAAGCTTTCTTT
J gene: TRBJ1-5; clone size: -; D gene: TRBD1; V gene: TRBV3-1/TRBV3-2; CDR3 protein: CASSRQGGQPQHF; CDR3 DNA: TGTGCCAGCAGCCGACAGGGTGGTCAGCCCCAGCATTTT
J gene: TRBJ2-5; clone size: -; D gene: -; V gene: TRBV3-1/TRBV3-2; CDR3 protein: CASSQDTGRAETQYF; CDR3 DNA: TGTGCCAGCAGCCAAGACACAGGGCGTGCGGAGACCCAGTACTTC
J gene: TRBJ2-3; clone size: -; D gene: TRBD2; V gene: TRBV3-1/TRBV3-2; CDR3 protein: CASSRGLAGGRDTQYF; CDR3 DNA: TGTGCCAGCAGCCGCGGACTAGCGGGGGGGCGGGATACGCAGTATTTT
J gene: TRBJ2-3; clone size: -; D gene: -; V gene: TRBV18; CDR3 protein: CASSPLVTDTQYF; CDR3 DNA: TGTGCCAGCTCACCCTTAGTCACAGATACGCAGTATTTT
J gene: TRBJ1-2; clone size: -; D gene: -; V gene: TRBV3-1/TRBV3-2; CDR3 protein: CASSQGETGPNGYTF; CDR3 DNA: TGTGCCAGCAGCCAAGGGGAGACAGGTCCAAATGGCTACACCTTC
J gene: TRBJ2-5; clone size: -; D gene: -; V gene: TRBV24-1; CDR3 protein: CATSDRYQVTQYF; CDR3 DNA: TGTGCCACCAGTGATAGGTACCAGGTGACCCAGTACTTC
J gene: TRBJ2-7; clone size: -; D gene: -; V gene: TRBV4-2; CDR3 protein: CASSQDRGQYF; CDR3 DNA: TGTGCCAGCAGCCAAGATAGGGGGCAGTACTTC